A selection of T cell receptor beta chains follows, all from one sample in a study of response to subunit inactivated influenza vaccine. TCRdb recomputed calls from the RT-PCR reads with MiXCR, one row per CDR3 protein. The sample lists 500,000 to 600,000 distinct CDR3 sequences; around 13% were seen once. Sequenced here: PBMCs from blood, sampled approximately 12 days after vaccination. These TCRs come from a man over 45 who received an inactivated influenza vaccine. CDR3s include the opening cysteine and the closing phenylalanine or tryptophan. D genes are given only for firm matches. A clone size is listed for some rows: how often the clone was seen (once, few, many), or a class if it is expanded.

TRBV29-1,TRBJ2-3,-,-,CSVEWGDQTDTQYF,TGCAGCGTTGAATGGGGGGATCAGACAGATACGCAGTATTTT
TRBV7-3,TRBJ2-2,-,TRBD2,CASSIITSGRARDTGELFF,TGTGCCAGCAGCATTATAACTAGCGGGAGGGCCCGGGACACCGGGGAGCTGTTTTTT
TRBV6-5,TRBJ2-3,few,-,CASSYVSGTDTQYF,TGTGCCAGCAGTTATGTGTCAGGCACAGATACGCAGTATTTT
TRBV24-1,TRBJ2-3,few,-,CATSAGGGWTDTQYF,TGTGCCACCAGTGCCGGAGGGGGCTGGACAGATACGCAGTATTTT
TRBV5-6,TRBJ2-7,few,TRBD1,CASSPGQSIVRGGEQYF,TGTGCCAGCAGCCCGGGACAGAGTATCGTCCGGGGTGGCGAGCAGTACTTC
TRBV2,TRBJ2-4,-,TRBD2,CASSPSGRTKNIQYF,TGTGCCAGCAGTCCTAGCGGGAGGACCAAAAACATTCAGTACTTC
TRBV4-1,TRBJ1-5,-,-,CASSPDGIGGLSNQPQHF,TGCGCCAGCAGCCCCGACGGGATAGGGGGGCTAAGCAATCAGCCCCAGCATTTT
TRBV20-1,TRBJ2-7,few,TRBD2,CSASRDGPGGYEQYF,TGCAGTGCTAGTAGAGACGGGCCGGGGGGTTACGAGCAGTACTTC
TRBV3-1,TRBJ2-2,-,TRBD1,CASSYKLGQENTGELFF,TGTGCCAGCAGCTACAAACTAGGACAGGAGAACACCGGGGAGCTGTTTTTT
TRBV3-1,TRBJ2-1,few,TRBD2,CASSQASGAVNEQFF,TGTGCCAGCAGCCAAGCAAGCGGGGCGGTCAATGAGCAGTTCTTC
TRBV12-3/TRBV12-4,TRBJ1-5,-,-,CASRGARVWHF,TGTGCCAGCAGGGGGGCCAGGGTGTGGCATTTT
TRBV12-3/TRBV12-4,TRBJ1-6,few,-,CASSLGGNSPLHF,TGTGCCAGCAGCCTGGGGGGCAATTCACCCCTCCACTTT
TRBV10-3,TRBJ2-5,-,-,CAISLSGAEPQYF,TGTGCCATCAGTCTTTCCGGGGCGGAACCCCAGTACTTC
TRBV29-1,TRBJ2-3,-,-,CSADGGLSTDTQYF,TGCAGCGCCGACGGCGGGCTTAGCACAGATACGCAGTATTTT
TRBV20-1,TRBJ1-1,few,-,CSAGRISNTEAFF,TGCAGTGCTGGAAGGATCTCGAACACTGAAGCTTTCTTT
TRBV3-1,TRBJ2-3,-,-,CASSQTWRTDTQYF,TGTGCCAGCAGCCAAACGTGGCGCACAGATACGCAGTATTTT
TRBV27,TRBJ2-7,-,TRBD2,CASSSLAGVNEQYF,TGTGCCAGCAGTTCACTAGCGGGAGTAAACGAGCAGTACTTC
TRBV5-1,TRBJ2-1,-,TRBD2,CASSLGASGGADSYNEQFF,TGCGCCAGCAGCTTGGGAGCTAGCGGGGGGGCCGATTCCTACAATGAGCAGTTCTTC
TRBV7-9,TRBJ2-1,-,-,CATLTENIDNEQFF,TGTGCCACCCTGACAGAAAACATAGACAATGAGCAGTTCTTC
TRBV12-3/TRBV12-4,TRBJ2-3,few,-,CASSKGLLDTQYF,TGTGCCAGCAGTAAGGGACTCTTAGATACGCAGTATTTT
TRBV11-2,TRBJ2-1,few,TRBD2,CASSQSGTSAGGQFF,TGTGCCAGCAGCCAAAGTGGGACTAGCGCCGGTGGGCAGTTCTTC
TRBV29-1,TRBJ2-6,few,-,CSVNTGSSGANVLTF,TGCAGCGTAAATACAGGGAGCTCTGGGGCCAACGTCCTGACTTTC
TRBV20-1,TRBJ2-1,-,TRBD2,CSAQRDYNEQFF,TGCAGTGCCCAGCGGGATTACAATGAGCAGTTCTTC
TRBV5-5,TRBJ1-3,few,-,CASSLASAGNTIYF,TGTGCCAGCAGCTTGGCCAGCGCCGGAAACACCATATATTTT
TRBV20-1,TRBJ2-7,few,-,CSASTGWTYEQYF,TGCAGTGCTAGTACCGGGTGGACCTACGAGCAGTACTTC
TRBV10-1,TRBJ1-2,few,-,CASSESTRGGGYYGYTF,TGCGCCAGCAGTGAGTCGACTCGAGGTGGCGGGTACTATGGCTACACCTTC
TRBV7-6,TRBJ2-3,few,TRBD2,CASSLGLAGGFNTQYF,TGTGCCAGCAGCCTCGGGCTAGCGGGGGGGTTCAACACGCAGTATTTT
TRBV6-2/TRBV6-3,TRBJ2-1,-,-,CASREAASYEQFF,TGTGCCAGCAGAGAGGCGGCCTCCTACGAGCAGTTCTTC
TRBV27,TRBJ2-2,few,TRBD2,CASGSDGGRELFF,TGTGCCAGTGGGTCTGACGGGGGGAGGGAGCTGTTTTTT
TRBV7-8,TRBJ1-1,-,TRBD1,CASSLPGQGIFTEAFF,TGTGCCAGCAGCCTCCCGGGACAGGGGATTTTCACTGAAGCTTTCTTT
TRBV6-2/TRBV6-3,TRBJ2-2,few,-,CASSYSFSAGELFF,TGTGCCAGCAGTTACTCGTTTAGCGCCGGGGAGCTGTTTTTT
TRBV29-1,TRBJ2-5,few,-,CSVAGTVKETQYF,TGCAGTGTAGCGGGGACAGTTAAAGAGACCCAGTACTTC
TRBV15,TRBJ2-1,-,TRBD2,CATSRTTSGSYNEQFF,TGTGCCACCAGCAGAACGACTAGCGGGTCCTACAATGAGCAGTTCTTC
TRBV24-1,TRBJ2-3,-,TRBD2,CATSDASLAGATDTQYF,TGTGCCACCAGTGATGCCTCCCTAGCGGGAGCCACAGATACGCAGTATTTT
TRBV6-5,TRBJ2-1,-,TRBD1,CASSYRGGGEQFF,TGTGCCAGCAGCTATCGAGGGGGCGGTGAGCAGTTCTTC
TRBV20-1,TRBJ2-5,few,TRBD2,CSARLAGQETQYF,TGCAGTGCTAGACTAGCGGGCCAAGAGACCCAGTACTTC
TRBV12-3/TRBV12-4,TRBJ1-2,-,-,CASSPGAIYGYTF,TGTGCCAGCAGTCCCGGGGCTATCTATGGCTACACCTTC
TRBV12-3/TRBV12-4,TRBJ2-4,many,TRBD2,CASSTTAGAKNIQYF,TGTGCCAGCAGTACCACAGCGGGGGCCAAAAACATTCAGTACTTC
TRBV5-1,TRBJ2-1,many,TRBD2,CASSLAATSGRYNEQFF,TGCGCCAGCAGCTTGGCCGCGACTAGCGGGAGATACAATGAGCAGTTCTTC
TRBV9,TRBJ2-1,many,TRBD2,CASSVASGRQREQFF,TGTGCCAGCAGCGTAGCTAGCGGGAGACAGCGTGAGCAGTTCTTC
TRBV7-2,TRBJ2-3,-,-,CASSSFGGNGNADTQYF,TGTGCCAGCAGCTCTTTCGGGGGCAACGGGAATGCAGATACGCAGTATTTT
TRBV6-1,TRBJ1-2,few,-,CASSRTEPNYGYTF,TGTGCCAGCAGCCGGACAGAACCTAACTATGGCTACACCTTC
TRBV4-3,TRBJ1-2,few,TRBD1,CASSQASTGSYGYTF,TGCGCCAGCAGCCAAGCCTCGACAGGGTCATATGGCTACACCTTC
TRBV3-1,TRBJ1-2,few,-,CASSQEREGGGGYTF,TGTGCCAGCAGCCAAGAAAGGGAAGGCGGTGGGGGCTACACCTTC
TRBV6-2/TRBV6-3,TRBJ1-5,few,-,CASSYPRGNQPQHF,TGTGCCAGCAGTTACCCAAGGGGCAATCAGCCCCAGCATTTT
TRBV5-1,TRBJ2-2,few,-,CASSLAEAAGELFF,TGCGCCAGCAGCTTGGCTGAGGCGGCCGGGGAGCTGTTTTTT
TRBV9,TRBJ2-1,-,TRBD2,CASKGLAVDEQFF,TGTGCCAGCAAAGGACTAGCGGTCGATGAGCAGTTCTTC
TRBV9,TRBJ2-5,-,TRBD2,CASSVMSGGFQETQYF,TGTGCCAGCAGCGTCATGAGCGGGGGGTTTCAAGAGACCCAGTACTTC